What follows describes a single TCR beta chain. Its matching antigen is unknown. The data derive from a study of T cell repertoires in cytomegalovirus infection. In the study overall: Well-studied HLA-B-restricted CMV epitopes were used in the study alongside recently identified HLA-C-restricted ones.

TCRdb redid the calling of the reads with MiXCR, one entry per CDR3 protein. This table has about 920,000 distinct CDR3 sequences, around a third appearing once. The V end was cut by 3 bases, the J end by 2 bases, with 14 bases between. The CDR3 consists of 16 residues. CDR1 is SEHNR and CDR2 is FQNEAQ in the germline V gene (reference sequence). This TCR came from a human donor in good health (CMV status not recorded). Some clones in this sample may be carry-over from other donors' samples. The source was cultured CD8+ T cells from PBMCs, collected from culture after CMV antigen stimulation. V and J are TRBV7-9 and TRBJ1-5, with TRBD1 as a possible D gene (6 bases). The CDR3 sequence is CASSLSRGIRNQPQHF. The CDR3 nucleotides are TGTGCCAGCAGCTTGTCGAGGGGGATACGCAATCAGCCCCAGCATTTT.